The 8 T cell receptor beta chains below all came from one sample that was sequenced in a study of T-cell memory formation after mild COVID-19. TCRdb processed the 5' RACE reads anew with MiXCR; each CDR3 protein has one entry. The table includes a few hundred thousand distinct CDR3 sequences, 20% to 25% detected once. The sequenced material came from PBMCs or a T cell subset sorted from them (not recorded which). The receptors shown here come from an adult woman who had mild COVID-19 (a few samples of this study predate the infection). Cell type and time point are not known.

This clonotype was seen a handful of times. The V gene is TRBV12-3 or TRBV12-4, the J gene TRBJ2-1; D might be TRBD2 (6 bases). This CDR3 region has 18 residues. The ends were cut back, 7 bases at V and 2 bases at J, with 24 bases in the middle. The CDR3 sequence is CASTGRLDPRPTYNEQFF. CDR3 nucleotides: TGTGCCAGCACCGGTAGACTAGACCCCCGGCCGACCTACAATGAGCAGTTCTTC.

This chain joins TRBV23-1 and TRBJ2-3; D is perhaps TRBD1 (6 bases). TRBV23-1 is treated as an ORF (open reading frame) with a function not yet certain. CDR3 length: 17 residues. V gave up 4 bases and J gave up 0 bases, with 17 bases separating them. CDR3 nucleotide sequence: TGCGCCAGCAGTCCCCATCATCCGGGACACAGCACAGATACGCAGTATTTT. This encodes CASSPHHPGHSTDTQYF.

Only a few counts were recorded for this clonotype. The chain links TRBV5-4 to TRBJ2-3; 11 positions match TRBD2. Germline CDR1 is SGHNT and CDR2 is YYREEE (reference sequence). The CDR3 extends over 15 amino acids. With 4 bases clipped from V and 2 bases from J, the junction kept 3 bases outside the gene matches. The CDR3 spells CASSPGLADTDTQYF. CDR3 coding DNA: TGTGCCAGCAGCCCGGGACTAGCGGACACAGATACGCAGTATTTT.

This clonotype was seen only a few times. CDR3: CASAFRALYAFF. The CDR3 DNA follows: TGTGCCAGCGCGTTCCGGGCTTTATACGCTTTCTTT. The chain has TRBV12-3 or TRBV12-4 and TRBJ1-1; D unclear. The V end lost 8 bases, the J end lost 11 bases, and 18 bases lay between the germline ends. CDR3 length: 12 amino acids.

The rearrangement uses TRBV12-3 or TRBV12-4 and TRBJ2-3, with a possible D match to TRBD2 (6 bases). The CDR3 consists of 17 residues. Trimming pared 2 bases from V and 4 bases from J, leaving 19 bases between. This CDR3 is CASSLRWRERGSDTQYF. DNA for the CDR3: TGTGCCAGCAGTTTAAGGTGGCGGGAACGGGGTTCAGATACGCAGTATTTT.

This sequence joins TRBV7-2 and TRBJ2-1; TRBD2 agrees at 8 bases. Germline values: CDR1 SGHTA, CDR2 FQGNSA. The CDR3 is 16 residues long. Trimming at V came to 1 base and at J to 8 bases, leaving 10 bases not matched to a gene. Here the CDR3 reads CASSLVLAGGQYEQFF. In DNA, the CDR3 is TGTGCCAGCAGCTTAGTTCTTGCGGGGGGCCAGTATGAGCAGTTCTTC.

CDR3 bases: TGCGCCAGCAGCCCGCGGGGGGCTACGCAGGACCGTGCCGAGCAGTACTTC. Amino acids: CASSPRGATQDRAEQYF. The V call is TRBV5-1, the J call TRBJ2-7, with 8 bases lining up with TRBD2. From germline, CDR1 is SGHRS and CDR2 YFSETQ. The CDR3 has 17 amino acids. V was pared by 4 bases and J by 6 bases, with 18 bases of the junction left unmatched.

The chain is built from TRBV6-5 and TRBJ2-1; 10 positions match TRBD2. J lost 4 bases, V lost 6 bases, and 6 bases had no gene match. Looked up from germline, CDR1 is MNHEY and CDR2 is SVGAGI. The CDR3 runs to 15 residues. The CDR3 DNA reads TGTGCCAGCAGCCGAGCGGGAGGGAATTACAATGAGCAGTTCTTC. As protein: CASSRAGGNYNEQFF.